This T cell receptor (beta chain) was sequenced in a study of blood T cell repertoires in COVID-19. Study details: T cells, B-cell-depleted T cells, or PBMCs supplied cDNA or gDNA.

CDR1 SEHNR and CDR2 FQNEAQ come from the germline V gene (reference sequence). The CDR3 loop spans 16 amino acids. The trim removed 6 bases at V and 6 bases at J, leaving 9 bases unmatched. Data came from immunoSEQ multiplex PCR; TCRdb stores just in-frame clones and leaves some out. Of about 270,000 clones listed, roughly 86% are singletons. Grouping used clinical history reported by participants in a survey and questionnaire. This clonotype was sampled from a woman in her late teens or twenties who had recovered from COVID-19. Sequencing used PBMCs or T cells enriched from blood (not recorded which). This chain joins TRBV7-9 and TRBJ1-6; the match to TRBD1 covers 9 bases. The CDR3 loop is CASSASGQGSNSPLHF. The DNA for the CDR3 is TGTGCCAGCAGTGCCTCGGGACAGGGTTCTAATTCACCCCTCCACTTT.